The 32 T cell receptor beta chains listed next were all sequenced from one sample in a study of cytomegalovirus exposure and HLA in healthy donors. PCR was performed using 60 Vbeta and 13 Jbeta primers. Here immunoSEQ multiplex PCR was the method, and the copy in TCRdb shows in-frame clones only, minus some. The sample has 100,000 or so clones, 76% seen once; the top ten hold under 5%. The sequencing input was PBMCs. The receptors were gathered from a woman between 50 and 59 years old in good health and CMV-seropositive.

J is TRBJ1-6 and V is TRBV30, with a possible D match to TRBD1 (5 bases). Germline V gene sequence: CDR1 GTSNPN, CDR2 SVGIG (reference sequence). Trimming pared 2 bases from V and 7 bases from J, leaving 12 bases between. CDR3 length: 14 amino acids. The DNA for the CDR3 is TGTGCCTGGAGTTTGGGGGGAGGAAATTCACCCCTCCACTTT. It yields the protein CAWSLGGGNSPLHF.

The rearrangement uses TRBV9 and TRBJ2-2; 8 bases agree with TRBD1. Germline CDR1 reads SGDLS; CDR2 reads YYNGEE. The V segment lost 3 bases and the J segment 1 base; nucleotides outside the gene matches: 8. The CDR3 contains 17 residues. The CDR3 loop reads CASSGTGTGKNTGELFF. The DNA for the CDR3 is TGTGCCAGCAGCGGCACCGGGACAGGCAAGAACACCGGGGAGCTGTTTTTT.

The chain combines TRBV7-8 with TRBJ2-7; the D gene is possibly TRBD1 (5 bases). Per germline, CDR1 SGHVS and CDR2 FQNEAQ. V lost 1 base and J lost 2, with 6 bases in between. This CDR3 is 13 amino acids long. CDR3 in DNA: TGTGCCAGCAGCTTAGACAGGACCTACGAGCAGTACTTC. Translation gives CASSLDRTYEQYF.

The chain uses TRBV2 and TRBJ1-2, with D uncertain. Looked up from germline, CDR1 is SNHLY and CDR2 is FYNNEI. V was pared by 8 bases and J by 4 bases, with 11 bases between. This CDR3 has 12 amino acids. CDR3 region: CASDSRFYGYTF. CDR3 coding DNA: TGTGCCAGCGATTCGAGGTTCTATGGCTACACCTTC.

The V and J genes are TRBV5-5 and TRBJ2-3; a weak D match, TRBD2 (6 bases). Germline-derived CDR1 and CDR2 are SGHKS and YYEKEE (reference sequence). Trimming took 4 bases from V and 5 from J, leaving 20 bases between them. CDR3 length equals 16 residues. Here the CDR3 reads CASSPPWDGGGDTQYF. CDR3 DNA: TGTGCCAGCAGCCCCCCCTGGGATGGGGGAGGAGATACGCAGTATTTT.

The V call is TRBV18, the J call TRBJ2-1; possible D gene TRBD2, 5 bases. The CDR3 sequence is 14 residues long. CDR1 is KGHSH, CDR2 LQKENI, per germline. Trimming pared 6 bases from V and 3 bases from J, leaving 12 bases between. The CDR3 spells CASSARVRYNEQFF. CDR3 sequence (DNA): TGTGCCAGCTCCGCGCGGGTTCGCTACAATGAGCAGTTCTTC. The full variable domain, completed using reference TRBV18 and TRBJ2-1, is NAGVMQNPRHLVRRRGQEARLRCSPMKGHSHVYWYRQLPEEGLKFMVYLQKENIIDESGMPKERFSAEFPKEGPSILRIQQVVRGDSAAYFCASSARVRYNEQFFGPGTRLTVL.

The genes are TRBV4-1 and TRBJ2-2, with D maybe TRBD2 (5 bases). This CDR3 spans 16 amino acids. Trimming left V 2 bases short and J 7 bases short, with 17 bases between. Germline loops: CDR1 MGHRA, CDR2 YSYEKL. The CDR3 loop reads CASSQKPGGGGGELFF. CDR3 DNA sequence: TGCGCCAGCAGCCAAAAACCCGGAGGCGGTGGCGGGGAGCTGTTTTTT.

The chain carries TRBV30 and TRBJ1-5; weak D call: TRBD1 (6 bases). The CDR3 is 15 amino acids. With 5 bases removed from V and 0 bases from J, the gap between germline ends came to 14 bases. From germline, CDR1 is GTSNPN and CDR2 SVGIG (reference sequence). In nucleotides, the CDR3 is TGTGCCTGGGCCTTAAGGGGGTCTAGCAATCAGCCCCAGCATTTT. Protein product: CAWALRGSSNQPQHF.

The CDR3 sequence is CASSPSRTGEQYF. DNA for the CDR3: TGTGCCAGTAGTCCAAGTCGGACAGGCGAGCAGTACTTC. The chain recombines TRBV19 with TRBJ2-7; 7 bases map to TRBD1. Germline CDR1 LNHDA, CDR2 SQIVND (reference sequence). The V segment lost 5 bases and the J segment 6 bases; nucleotides outside the gene matches: 7. The CDR3 spans 13 residues.

This clone was counted a few times. The chain carries TRBV30 and TRBJ1-5; 8 bases are a match to TRBD1. The CDR3 is 11 amino acids. CDR1 is GTSNPN, CDR2 SVGIG, per germline (reference sequence). V gave up 2 bases and J gave up 14 bases; unmatched junction bases: 5. CDR3 in DNA: TGTGCCTGGAGTACGGACAGGGATAAGCATTTT. Protein product: CAWSTDRDKHF.

This chain uses TRBV4-1 with TRBJ1-1; 7 nucleotides agree with TRBD1. Germline loops: CDR1 MGHRA, CDR2 YSYEKL. This CDR3 comprises 15 residues. The trim removed 6 bases at V and 1 base at J, leaving 8 bases unmatched. The CDR3 DNA is TGCGCCAGCAGAGCTAACCAGGGGGGGAACACTGAAGCTTTCTTT. Its protein is CASRANQGGNTEAFF.

The chain joins TRBV6-5 to TRBJ2-7; TRBD1 matches at 8 bases. The germline V gene encodes CDR1 MNHEY and CDR2 SVGAGI. The CDR3 contains 13 residues. V was clipped by 6 bases and J by 5 bases; unmatched bases: 6. CDR3 sequence reads: CASSPPTGDEQYF. The CDR3 DNA sequence: TGTGCCAGCAGCCCCCCGACAGGGGACGAGCAGTACTTC.

The chain links TRBV9 to TRBJ2-3; 8 bases match TRBD1. This CDR3 is built from 14 residues. V shed 3 bases and J 8 bases; nucleotides not matched to a gene: 8. Germline-derived CDR1 and CDR2 are SGDLS and YYNGEE. CDR3 DNA: TGTGCCAGCAGCGCAGAGGCAGGGGGCGGTACGCAGTATTTT. Translation: CASSAEAGGGTQYF.

V usage is TRBV5-1 and J usage is TRBJ1-1, with D unclear. Germline lookup yields CDR1 SGHRS and CDR2 YFSETQ. The CDR3 contains 15 residues. Deletions cut 0 bases from V and 7 bases from J, with 16 bases between. CDR3 residues: CASSLDGQTRGEAFF. DNA of the CDR3: TGCGCCAGCAGCTTGGATGGGCAGACTCGGGGTGAAGCTTTCTTT.

The V call is TRBV5-6, the J call TRBJ1-2, with 7 positions matching TRBD1. J was trimmed by 4 bases and V by 0 bases; bases with no gene match: 3. Per germline, CDR1 SGHDT and CDR2 YYEEEE. The CDR3 is 14 residues long. The CDR3 sequence: CASSLAAGGYGYTF. CDR3 nucleotides: TGTGCCAGCAGCTTGGCGGCAGGGGGCTATGGCTACACCTTC.

The chain joins TRBV9 to TRBJ2-1; 10 bases align to TRBD1. This CDR3 is built from 16 residues. J gave up 5 bases and V 2 bases, and 7 bases lay outside the gene matches. CDR1 and CDR2 from the germline V gene are SGDLS and YYNGEE. The CDR3 reads CASSVSGTGANNEQFF. The CDR3 nucleotides read TGTGCCAGCAGCGTGTCCGGGACAGGGGCAAACAATGAGCAGTTCTTC.

The chain carries TRBV30 and TRBJ2-7; 8 bases line up with TRBD1. With V trimmed by 0 bases and J by 7 bases, 5 bases remained unmatched. The CDR3 is made up of 13 amino acids. Germline CDR1 reads GTSNPN; CDR2 reads SVGIG (reference sequence). The CDR3 is CAWSVLRGREQYF. DNA for the CDR3: TGTGCCTGGAGTGTACTCAGGGGGCGTGAGCAGTACTTC.

Turning to this clone: This may arise from a read error, as a much more abundant clone is one base away. The chain recombines TRBV7-2 with TRBJ2-1; unclear D gene. CDR3 size: 14 residues. V shed 4 bases and J shed 0 bases, with 7 bases lying between them. Per germline, CDR1 SGHTA and CDR2 FQGNSA. The CDR3 region is CASSWASSYNEQFF. The CDR3 DNA sequence: TGTGCCAGCAGCTGGGCCAGCTCCTACAATGAGCAGTTCTTC. Filled out from reference TRBV7-2 and TRBJ2-1, the complete variable domain reads GAGVSQSPSNKVTEKGKDVELRCDPISGHTALYWYRQSLGQGLEFLIYFQGNSAPDKSGLPSDRFSAERTGGSVSTLTIQRTQQEDSAVYLCASSWASSYNEQFFGPGTRLTVL.

Here the CDR3 DNA reads TGTGCCTGGATTCAGTTGAACACTGAAGCTTTCTTT. Translation gives CAWIQLNTEAFF. This chain links TRBV30 with TRBJ1-1; D call uncertain. V was pared by 4 bases and J by 0 bases, with 6 bases between. The V gene's germline CDR1 is GTSNPN and CDR2 SVGIG (reference sequence). The CDR3 covers 12 residues. Combining the CDR3 with reference TRBV30 and TRBJ1-1 gives the whole variable domain SQTIHQWPATLVQPVGSPLSLECTVEGTSNPNLYWYRQAAGRGLQLLFYSVGIGQISSEVPQNLSASRPQDRQFILSSKKLLLSDSGFYLCAWIQLNTEAFFGQGTRLTVV.

The chain is built from TRBV30 and TRBJ2-7; 9 bases line up with TRBD2. V was pared by 0 bases and J by 3 bases, with 3 bases of the junction left unmatched. CDR1 is GTSNPN and CDR2 is SVGIG in the germline V gene (reference sequence). The CDR3 runs 14 residues. In nucleotides, the CDR3 is TGTGCCTGGAGTGTGGCGGGAGGGGTCTACGAGCAGTACTTC. Translated, it gives CAWSVAGGVYEQYF. Combining the CDR3 with reference TRBV30 and TRBJ2-7 gives the whole variable domain SQTIHQWPATLVQPVGSPLSLECTVEGTSNPNLYWYRQAAGRGLQLLFYSVGIGQISSEVPQNLSASRPQDRQFILSSKKLLLSDSGFYLCAWSVAGGVYEQYFGPGTRLTVT.

This chain links TRBV6-5 with TRBJ2-7; TRBD2 agrees at 12 bases. There are 14 residues in the CDR3. CDR1 MNHEY and CDR2 SVGAGI come from the germline V gene. J gave up 4 bases and V 8 bases, and 6 bases lay outside the gene matches. CDR3 sequence reads: CASSGLAGPYEQYF. The CDR3 region has the DNA TGTGCCAGCTCAGGACTAGCGGGACCTTACGAGCAGTACTTC.

This clone was found a few times. The chain employs TRBV6-6 and TRBJ2-1; no reliable D call. The V end was cut by 5 bases, the J end by 8 bases, with 7 bases between. Germline CDR1 reads MNHNY; CDR2 reads SVGAGI (reference sequence). This CDR3 contains 11 residues. CDR3 region: CASSELYEQFF. DNA of the CDR3: TGTGCCAGCAGTGAGCTTTATGAGCAGTTCTTC.

V gene TRBV9 combines with J gene TRBJ1-1; 9 nucleotides line up with TRBD1. The CDR3 runs 16 residues. CDR1 and CDR2 (germline): SGDLS, YYNGEE. V lost 3 bases to trimming and J lost 5 bases; unmatched junction nucleotides: 11. The CDR3 is CASSAVTGGGGTEAFF. The CDR3 DNA reads as TGTGCCAGCAGCGCCGTGACAGGGGGTGGGGGTACTGAAGCTTTCTTT.

J is TRBJ2-2 and V is TRBV6-1; 7 positions agree with TRBD1. With 3 bases clipped from V and 5 bases from J, the junction kept 6 bases outside the gene matches. Germline V CDR1 and CDR2: MNHNS, SASEGT. The CDR3 is 15 amino acids. CDR3 sequence: CASSDEGAGTGELFF. The CDR3 DNA is TGTGCCAGCAGTGATGAGGGGGCAGGGACCGGGGAGCTGTTTTTT.

V usage is TRBV18 and J usage is TRBJ2-7; D unclear. CDR3 size: 13 residues. Germline loops: CDR1 KGHSH, CDR2 LQKENI. V gave up 3 bases and J gave up 2 bases, with 8 bases separating them. The CDR3 nucleotides are TGTGCCAGCTCACCTAGCCGAACCTACGAGCAGTACTTC. It codes for CASSPSRTYEQYF.

The chain is built from TRBV10-2 and TRBJ1-5; D is ambiguous. Germline CDR1 reads WSHSY; CDR2 reads SAAADI. V was trimmed by 3 bases and J by 4 bases, leaving 10 bases between them. The CDR3 extends over 14 amino acids. The DNA of the CDR3 is TGCGCCAGCAGTGAATTTAGGGAGAATCAGCCCCAGCATTTT. Its protein product is CASSEFRENQPQHF.

The CDR3 is CASSTRHLNYGYTF. The CDR3 DNA follows: TGTGCCAGCAGTACCAGACACCTTAACTATGGCTACACCTTC. This rearrangement joins TRBV6-5 to TRBJ1-2, with D uncertain. V gave up 5 bases and J gave up 1 base, with 11 bases separating them. Germline V gene sequence: CDR1 MNHEY, CDR2 SVGAGI. The CDR3 loop spans 14 amino acids.

The chain uses TRBV30 and TRBJ1-1; 9 nucleotides align to TRBD1. Germline trimming cut 1 base from V and 1 base from J; bases unmatched to any gene: 4. The CDR3 runs to 15 residues. Germline CDR1 is GTSNPN and CDR2 is SVGIG (reference sequence). The chain's CDR3 is CAWSAGTGRNTEAFF. The CDR3 nucleotides are TGTGCCTGGAGTGCCGGGACAGGGAGGAACACTGAAGCTTTCTTT.

V is TRBV19 and J is TRBJ2-3; 9 bases fit TRBD2. J gave up 2 bases and V 5 bases, and 17 bases lay outside the gene matches. This CDR3 is 19 amino acids long. Germline V gene data show CDR1 as LNHDA and CDR2 as SQIVND (reference sequence). CDR3: CASSRTSGFATGFTDTQYF. Written as DNA, the CDR3 is TGTGCCAGTAGTCGCACTAGCGGGTTTGCCACCGGCTTCACAGATACGCAGTATTTT.

V is TRBV13 and J is TRBJ1-2; D gene unclear. The ends were cut back, 0 bases at V and 8 bases at J, with 7 bases in the middle. This CDR3 spans 12 amino acids. The V gene's germline CDR1 is PRHDT and CDR2 FYEKMQ (reference sequence). The CDR3 sequence is CASSLGLQGYTF. The CDR3 region has the DNA TGTGCCAGCAGCTTAGGACTTCAAGGCTACACCTTC.

The gene calls are TRBV10-2 and TRBJ1-2; 7 bases are a match to TRBD1. CDR3 size: 16 residues. V trimming: 1 base; J trimming: 3 bases; junction bases outside the gene matches: 8. The germline CDR1 and CDR2 sequences are WSHSY and SAAADI. The CDR3 bases are TGCGCCAGCAGTGAGTTTCGACAGGGTTCGGACTATGGCTACACCTTC. It specifies CASSEFRQGSDYGYTF.

This clone was seen only a few times. The rearrangement joins TRBV19 to TRBJ2-7; TRBD1 matches 9 bases. The length of the CDR3 is 15 residues. Trimming took 0 bases from V and 4 from J; bases not matched to a gene: 4. CDR1 is LNHDA, CDR2 SQIVND, per germline (reference sequence). The CDR3 DNA reads TGTGCCAGTAGTATAGACGGGACAGGGCTGTACGAGCAGTACTTC. It codes for CASSIDGTGLYEQYF.